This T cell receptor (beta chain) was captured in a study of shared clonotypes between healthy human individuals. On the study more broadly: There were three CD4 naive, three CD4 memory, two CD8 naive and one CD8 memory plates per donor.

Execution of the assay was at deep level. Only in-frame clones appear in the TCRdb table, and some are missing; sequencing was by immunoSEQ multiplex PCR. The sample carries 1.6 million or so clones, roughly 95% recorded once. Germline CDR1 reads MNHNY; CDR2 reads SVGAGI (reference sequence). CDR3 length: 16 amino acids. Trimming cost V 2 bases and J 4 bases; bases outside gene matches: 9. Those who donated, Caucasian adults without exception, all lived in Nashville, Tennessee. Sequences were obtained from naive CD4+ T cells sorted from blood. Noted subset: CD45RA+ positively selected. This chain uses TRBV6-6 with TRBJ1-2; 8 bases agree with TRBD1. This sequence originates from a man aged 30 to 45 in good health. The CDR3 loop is CASSYRRAGGFYGYTF. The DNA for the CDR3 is TGTGCCAGCAGTTACCGCCGGGCAGGGGGCTTCTATGGCTACACCTTC.